This is a list of T cell receptor beta chains from one sample in a study of T cell responses to AZD1222 COVID-19 vaccine. The protocol was immunoSEQ multiplex PCR, while the TCRdb copy is restricted to in-frame clones and leaves out a portion. The table includes around 140,000 clones, 92% detected once. Sequences were derived from peripheral blood, sampled 28 days after the second AZD1222 dose. The source of these receptors is an adult who received the AZD1222 COVID-19 vaccine. Both conserved end residues are part of each CDR3. Fields, in order: J gene, D gene, V gene, clone size, CDR3 protein, CDR3 DNA. A D gene is named only where the DNA matches it firmly. The size field is filled for only some rows; it gives once, few, many or a size class.

>TRBJ2-1|TRBD2|TRBV28|NA
CASSSPAGGNYNEQFF
TGTGCCAGCAGTTCCCCGGCGGGGGGGAACTACAATGAGCAGTTCTTC
>TRBJ1-2|NA|TRBV30|NA
CAWSDGFGYTF
TGTGCCTGGAGTGACGGGTTTGGCTACACCTTC
>TRBJ1-6|NA|TRBV7-2|NA
CASSPANSYNSPLHF
TGTGCCAGCAGCCCTGCCAACTCCTATAATTCACCCCTCCACTTT
>TRBJ2-1|NA|TRBV6-2/TRBV6-3|NA
CASSYSMAGQFF
TGTGCCAGCAGTTACTCGATGGCGGGGCAGTTCTTC
>TRBJ2-1|TRBD1|TRBV7-9|NA
CASSFGQGAGEQFF
TGTGCCAGCAGCTTCGGACAGGGGGCTGGTGAGCAGTTCTTC
>TRBJ2-1|TRBD1|TRBV5-1|NA
CASSLGGTGYNEQFF
TGCGCCAGCAGCTTGGGCGGGACAGGATACAATGAGCAGTTCTTC
>TRBJ1-6|TRBD1|TRBV27|once
CASRVNQGAFSPLHF
TGTGCCAGCAGAGTGAATCAGGGGGCGTTTTCACCCCTCCACTTT
>TRBJ1-1|TRBD1|TRBV3-1/TRBV3-2|NA
CASSQAGGGMNTEAFF
TGTGCCAGCAGCCAAGCAGGGGGGGGAATGAACACTGAAGCTTTCTTT
>TRBJ2-2|NA|TRBV19|NA
CANLPGLTDTGELFF
TGTGCCAACCTCCCTGGGCTCACTGACACCGGGGAGCTGTTTTTT
>TRBJ2-1|NA|TRBV15|once
CATSSRGVGGSYNEQFF
TGTGCCACCAGCAGCCGTGGGGTGGGGGGCTCCTACAATGAGCAGTTCTTC
>TRBJ2-7|NA|TRBV7-2|NA
CASSLALSPRGYEQYF
TGTGCCAGCAGCTTAGCGCTTTCACCCCGAGGTTACGAGCAGTACTTC
>TRBJ1-5|NA|TRBV5-8|NA
CASGKGTFSNQPQHF
TGTGCCAGCGGCAAGGGGACGTTTAGCAATCAGCCCCAGCATTTT
>TRBJ2-1|TRBD2|TRBV7-8|NA
CASSLDGRRSYNEQFF
TGTGCCAGCAGCTTGGACGGGAGGAGGTCCTACAATGAGCAGTTCTTC
>TRBJ2-7|NA|TRBV28|NA
CASSLGGSFGYEQYF
TGTGCCAGCAGTTTAGGGGGAAGCTTTGGCTACGAGCAGTACTTC
>TRBJ2-3|TRBD1|TRBV23-1|NA
CASSQRGQGQSTDTQYF
TGCGCCAGCAGTCAACGGGGACAGGGACAAAGCACAGATACGCAGTATTTT
>TRBJ1-2|NA|TRBV5-4|NA
CASSPTSPGDGYTF
TGTGCCAGCAGCCCTACGAGTCCGGGGGATGGCTACACCTTC
>TRBJ2-2|TRBD1|TRBV30|NA
CAWSFRDRVSGELFF
TGTGCCTGGAGTTTCCGGGACAGGGTATCCGGGGAGCTGTTTTTT
>TRBJ2-7|NA|TRBV6-6|NA
CASTPEDTVVAGQYF
TGTGCCAGCACTCCCGAGGACACAGTCGTAGCCGGGCAGTACTTC
>TRBJ1-2|NA|TRBV30|NA
CAWSQGYGYTF
TGTGCCTGGAGTCAGGGCTATGGCTACACCTTC
>TRBJ2-5|TRBD2|TRBV6-1|NA
CASSEARLAERQETQYF
TGTGCCAGCAGTGAAGCAAGGCTAGCGGAAAGGCAAGAGACCCAGTACTTC
>TRBJ1-1|NA|TRBV15|NA
CATSERTGIATEAFF
TGTGCCACCAGCGAGCGTACAGGGATTGCCACTGAAGCTTTCTTT
>TRBJ1-6|NA|TRBV2|NA
CASFFQPNSPLHF
TGTGCCAGCTTTTTTCAGCCCAATTCACCCCTCCACTTT
>TRBJ1-6|NA|TRBV30|NA
CAWSPQVDSPLHF
TGTGCCTGGAGTCCACAGGTGGATTCACCCCTCCACTTT
>TRBJ2-7|TRBD1|TRBV4-2|NA
CASSPMGQNYEQYF
TGTGCCAGCAGCCCTATGGGACAGAACTACGAGCAGTACTTC
>TRBJ2-7|TRBD2|TRBV9|NA
CASSYSGLAGEVYF
TGTGCCAGCAGCTACTCTGGACTAGCGGGAGAGGTGTACTTC